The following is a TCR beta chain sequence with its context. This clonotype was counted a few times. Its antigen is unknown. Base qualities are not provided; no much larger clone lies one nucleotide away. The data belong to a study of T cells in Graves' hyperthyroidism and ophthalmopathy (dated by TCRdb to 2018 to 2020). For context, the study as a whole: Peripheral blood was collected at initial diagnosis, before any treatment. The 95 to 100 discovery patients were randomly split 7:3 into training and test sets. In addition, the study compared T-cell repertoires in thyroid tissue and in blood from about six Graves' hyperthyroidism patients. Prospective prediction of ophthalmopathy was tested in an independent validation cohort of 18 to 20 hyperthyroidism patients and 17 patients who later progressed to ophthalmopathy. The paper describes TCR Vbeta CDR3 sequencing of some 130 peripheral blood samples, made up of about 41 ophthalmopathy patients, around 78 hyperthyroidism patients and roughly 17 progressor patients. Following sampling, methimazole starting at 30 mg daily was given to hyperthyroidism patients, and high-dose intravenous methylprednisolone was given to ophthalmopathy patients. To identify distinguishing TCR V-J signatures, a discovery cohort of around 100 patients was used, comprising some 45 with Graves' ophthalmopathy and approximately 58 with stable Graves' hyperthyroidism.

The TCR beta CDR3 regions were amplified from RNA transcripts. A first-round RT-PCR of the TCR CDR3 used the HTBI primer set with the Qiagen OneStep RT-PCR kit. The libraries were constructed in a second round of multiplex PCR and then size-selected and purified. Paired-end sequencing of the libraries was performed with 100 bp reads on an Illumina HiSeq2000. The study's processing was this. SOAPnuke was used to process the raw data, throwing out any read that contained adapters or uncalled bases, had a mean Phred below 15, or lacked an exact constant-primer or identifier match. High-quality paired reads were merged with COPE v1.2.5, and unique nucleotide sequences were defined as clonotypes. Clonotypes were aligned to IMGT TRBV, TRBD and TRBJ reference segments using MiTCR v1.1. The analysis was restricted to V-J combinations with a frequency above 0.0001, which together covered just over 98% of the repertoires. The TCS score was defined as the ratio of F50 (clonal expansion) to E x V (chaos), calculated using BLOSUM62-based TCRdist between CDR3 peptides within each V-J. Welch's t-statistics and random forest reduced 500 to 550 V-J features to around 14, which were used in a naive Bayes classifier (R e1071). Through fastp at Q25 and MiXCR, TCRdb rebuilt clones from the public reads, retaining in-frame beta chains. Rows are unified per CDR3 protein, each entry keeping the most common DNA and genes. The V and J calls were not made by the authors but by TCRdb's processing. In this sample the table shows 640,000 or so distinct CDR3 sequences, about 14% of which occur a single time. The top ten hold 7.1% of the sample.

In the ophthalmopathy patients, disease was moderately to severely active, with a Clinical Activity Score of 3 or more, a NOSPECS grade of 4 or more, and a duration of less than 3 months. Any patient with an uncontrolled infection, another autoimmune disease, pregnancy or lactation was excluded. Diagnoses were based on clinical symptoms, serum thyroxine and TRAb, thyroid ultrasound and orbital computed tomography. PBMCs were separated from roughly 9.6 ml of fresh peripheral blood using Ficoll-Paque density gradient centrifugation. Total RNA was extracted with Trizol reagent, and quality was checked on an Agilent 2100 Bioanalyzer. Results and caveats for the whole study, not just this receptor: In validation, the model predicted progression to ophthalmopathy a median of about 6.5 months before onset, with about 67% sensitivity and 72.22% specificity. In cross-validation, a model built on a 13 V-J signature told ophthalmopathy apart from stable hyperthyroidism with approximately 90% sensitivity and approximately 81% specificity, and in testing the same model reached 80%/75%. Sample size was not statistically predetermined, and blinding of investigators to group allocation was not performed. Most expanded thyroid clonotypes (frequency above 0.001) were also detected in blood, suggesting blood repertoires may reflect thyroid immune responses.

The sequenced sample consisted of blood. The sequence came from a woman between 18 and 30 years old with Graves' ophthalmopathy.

The CDR3: CSARDQGSGANVLTF. The DNA reads as follows: TGCAGTGCTAGAGATCAGGGCTCTGGGGCCAACGTCCTGACTTTC. The V and J segments used are TRBV20-1 and TRBJ2-6; the D gene is perhaps TRBD1, from 5 matching bases. Via the germline V gene (reference sequence), CDR1 is DFQATT and CDR2 SNEGSKA. At the junction V is shortened by 0 bases and J by 0 bases, with 6 bases in between. The CDR3 has 15 amino acids, counting the end cysteine and phenylalanine. Only the CDR3 DNA is retained, 45 bases long and in frame from the first base.